Each of the 14 T cell receptor beta chains below was sequenced from the same sample in a study of shared clonotypes between healthy human individuals. Repertoires were generated with immunoSEQ multiplex PCR, while TCRdb's copy carries only in-frame clones and drops some. The sample contains 400,000 to 600,000 clones, roughly 85% of which appear only once. Sequencing was performed on PBMCs. The source of these receptors is a woman aged 40 to 50 in good health. Some clones in this sample may be carry-over from other donors' samples.

This clone was counted a few times. This chain links TRBV7-6 with TRBJ1-1; D remains unclear. The V gene's germline CDR1 is SGHVS and CDR2 FNYEAQ. The V gene lost 1 base and the J gene lost 1 base, with 7 bases spanning the gap. The CDR3 extends over 14 amino acids. CDR3 in amino acids: CASSLGQSNTEAFF. The CDR3 region has the DNA TGTGCCAGCAGCTTAGGGCAGTCGAACACTGAAGCTTTCTTT.

V is TRBV7-2 and J is TRBJ1-5; D unclear. CDR3 size: 13 residues. Germline V gene data show CDR1 as SGHTA and CDR2 as FQGNSA. V lost 1 base, J lost 7 bases, and 8 bases lay in between. This CDR3 is CASSLVRGQPQHF. The CDR3, as DNA: TGTGCCAGCAGCTTAGTTCGAGGGCAGCCCCAGCATTTT.

In its sample, this clone was seen a few times. V usage is TRBV27 and J usage is TRBJ2-4; 7 bases align to TRBD1. CDR3 length: 15 amino acids. V was pared by 5 bases and J by 6 bases, with 10 bases of the junction left unmatched. The V gene's germline CDR1 is MNHEY and CDR2 SMNVEV (reference sequence). The CDR3 coding sequence is TGTGCCAGCAGTACCCAAACAGGGGTAGGAAACATTCAGTACTTC. Translated: CASSTQTGVGNIQYF.

The rearrangement uses TRBV5-1 and TRBJ2-2; 14 bases are shared with TRBD2. The CDR3 loop spans 18 amino acids. The germline gives CDR1 SGHRS, CDR2 YFSETQ. J was trimmed by 3 bases and V by 0 bases; bases with no gene match: 4. CDR3 region: CASSLAGLAGVHTGELFF. The DNA of the CDR3 is TGCGCCAGCAGCTTGGCGGGACTAGCGGGAGTCCACACCGGGGAGCTGTTTTTT.

The chain combines TRBV5-5 with TRBJ2-7; 9 bases fit TRBD1. Trimming took 4 bases from V and 5 from J; bases not matched to a gene: 4. Germline CDR1 is SGHKS and CDR2 is YYEKEE (reference sequence). The CDR3 is 13 residues long. The CDR3 DNA reads TGTGCCAGCAGCATCGGACAGGGGAACGAGCAGTACTTC. Residues: CASSIGQGNEQYF.

This sequence joins TRBV4-1 and TRBJ2-7; a possible D gene is TRBD1 (6 bases). Germline V gene data show CDR1 as MGHRA and CDR2 as YSYEKL. Trimming took off 1 base at V and 1 base at J, with 17 bases between the two ends. This CDR3 spans 17 amino acids. In DNA form, the CDR3 reads TGCGCCAGCAGCCAAGGCCGCCAACAGGGATCTTCCTACGAGCAGTACTTC. Translation gives CASSQGRQQGSSYEQYF.

V usage is TRBV30 and J usage is TRBJ2-7, with D perhaps matching TRBD1 (5 bases). The CDR3 runs 12 residues. Germline loops: CDR1 GTSNPN, CDR2 SVGIG (reference sequence). CDR3 residues: CAGASGPAEQYF. The CDR3 DNA sequence: TGTGCTGGGGCCTCAGGGCCCGCCGAGCAGTACTTC.

Only one count was recorded for this clone. This chain joins TRBV28 and TRBJ2-7, with TRBD2 matching 13 bases. Trimming cost V 6 bases and J 0 bases; bases outside gene matches: 8. Germline-derived CDR1 and CDR2 are MDHEN and SYDVKM. The CDR3 has 17 amino acids. Here the CDR3 reads CASSPQRTSGSSYEQYF. In nucleotides, the CDR3 is TGTGCCAGCAGCCCACAGAGGACTAGCGGGAGCTCCTACGAGCAGTACTTC.

The J gene is TRBJ2-7, the V gene TRBV4-1; 11 bases fit TRBD2. This CDR3 is built from 15 residues. V lost 4 bases, J lost 7 bases, and 9 bases stayed unmatched. Germline CDR1 is MGHRA and CDR2 is YSYEKL. The CDR3 region is CASSRGSGRADEQYF. The DNA of the CDR3 is TGCGCCAGCAGCCGGGGTAGCGGGAGGGCGGATGAGCAGTACTTC.

The chain joins TRBV19 to TRBJ1-4, with a possible D match to TRBD1 (6 bases). The length of the CDR3 is 15 residues. Trimming took 5 bases from V and 0 from J, leaving 10 bases between them. Germline V CDR1 and CDR2: LNHDA, SQIVND (reference sequence). CDR3 amino acids: CASSPQGTTNEKLFF. In nucleotides, the CDR3 is TGTGCCAGTAGTCCCCAGGGGACAACTAATGAAAAACTGTTTTTT.

This chain uses TRBV28 with TRBJ2-7; 10 bases fit TRBD2. Looked up from germline, CDR1 is MDHEN and CDR2 is SYDVKM. The V gene end was trimmed by 6 bases and the J gene end by 2 bases; junction bases not matched to a gene: 10. The CDR3 consists of 16 residues. CDR3 region: CASRKRTSGSTYEQYF. DNA of the CDR3: TGTGCCAGCAGAAAGCGGACTAGCGGTTCAACCTACGAGCAGTACTTC.

The V gene is TRBV19, the J gene TRBJ2-2; D perhaps matches TRBD2 (6 bases). Trimming cost V 8 bases and J 7 bases, with 23 bases left between them. The CDR3 extends over 16 amino acids. Germline lookup yields CDR1 LNHDA and CDR2 SQIVND (reference sequence). The DNA of the CDR3 is TGTGCCAGTGCGCCGGGGCCTAGCGCACGGGGCGGGGAGCTGTTTTTT. It translates to CASAPGPSARGGELFF.

The chain is built from TRBV6-1 and TRBJ2-1; D not certain. V dropped 6 bases and J dropped 2 bases, with 11 bases sitting between them. The CDR3 covers 14 residues. Germline V gene lookup returns CDR1 MNHNS and CDR2 SASEGT. Here the CDR3 reads CASSETRTYNEQFF. The DNA of the CDR3 is TGTGCCAGCAGCGAAACTCGAACCTACAATGAGCAGTTCTTC.

The gene calls are TRBV7-2 and TRBJ1-3; D is unresolved. CDR3 length: 15 amino acids. Germline values: CDR1 SGHTA, CDR2 FQGNSA. The V and J ends lost 5 bases and 0 bases respectively, with 11 bases between them. CDR3 bases: TGTGCCAGCAGCCCGACGTCGGGCTCTGGAAACACCATATATTTT. Amino acids: CASSPTSGSGNTIYF.